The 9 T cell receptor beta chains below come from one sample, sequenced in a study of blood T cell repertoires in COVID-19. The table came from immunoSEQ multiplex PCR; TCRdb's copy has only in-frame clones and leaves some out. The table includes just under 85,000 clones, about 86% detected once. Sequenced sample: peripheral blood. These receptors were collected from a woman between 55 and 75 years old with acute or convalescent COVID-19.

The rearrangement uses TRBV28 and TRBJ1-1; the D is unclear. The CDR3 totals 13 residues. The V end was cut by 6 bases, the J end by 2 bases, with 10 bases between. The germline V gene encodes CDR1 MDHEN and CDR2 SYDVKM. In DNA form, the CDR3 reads TGTGCCAGCAGGGCATTCCAAAACACTGAAGCTTTCTTT. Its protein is CASRAFQNTEAFF.

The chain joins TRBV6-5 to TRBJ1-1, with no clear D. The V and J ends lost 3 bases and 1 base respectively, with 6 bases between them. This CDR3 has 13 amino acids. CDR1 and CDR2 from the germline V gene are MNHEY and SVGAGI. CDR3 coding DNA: TGTGCCAGCAGTTATTGGCAGAACACTGAAGCTTTCTTT. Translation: CASSYWQNTEAFF.

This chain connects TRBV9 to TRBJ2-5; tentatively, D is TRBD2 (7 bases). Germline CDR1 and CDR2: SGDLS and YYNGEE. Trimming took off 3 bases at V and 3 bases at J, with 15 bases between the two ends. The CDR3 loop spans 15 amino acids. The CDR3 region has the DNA TGTGCCAGCAGCGCCACACGGGGGGCCGAAGAGACCCAGTACTTC. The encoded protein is CASSATRGAEETQYF.

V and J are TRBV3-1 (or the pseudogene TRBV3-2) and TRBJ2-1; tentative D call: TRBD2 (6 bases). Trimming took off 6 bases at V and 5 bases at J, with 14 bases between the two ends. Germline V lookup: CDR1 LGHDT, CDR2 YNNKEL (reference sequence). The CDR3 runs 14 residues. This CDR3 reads CASRGTSGDNEQFF. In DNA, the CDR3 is TGTGCCAGCAGGGGGACTTCAGGTGACAATGAGCAGTTCTTC.

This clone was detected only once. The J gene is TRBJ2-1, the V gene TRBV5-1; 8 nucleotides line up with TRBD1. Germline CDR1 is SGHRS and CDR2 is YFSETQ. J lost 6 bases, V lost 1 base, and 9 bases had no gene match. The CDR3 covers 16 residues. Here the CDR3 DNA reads TGCGCCAGCAGCTTGAGCGGACAGGGTTCAATCAATGAGCAGTTCTTC. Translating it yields CASSLSGQGSINEQFF.

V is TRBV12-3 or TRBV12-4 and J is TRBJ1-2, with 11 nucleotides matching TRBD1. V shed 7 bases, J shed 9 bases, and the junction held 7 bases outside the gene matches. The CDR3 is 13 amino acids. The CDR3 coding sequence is TGTGCCAGCATCCGGACAGGGGGCTACAGCTACACCTTC. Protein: CASIRTGGYSYTF.

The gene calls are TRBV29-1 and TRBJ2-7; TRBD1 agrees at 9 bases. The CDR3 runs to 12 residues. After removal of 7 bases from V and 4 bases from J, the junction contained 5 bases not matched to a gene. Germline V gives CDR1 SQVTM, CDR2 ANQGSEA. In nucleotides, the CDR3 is TGCAGCGCCGGACAGGGGATTTACGAGCAGTACTTC. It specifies CSAGQGIYEQYF.

As DNA, the CDR3 is TGTGCCAGCAGCTTAGATGAGGGACAGCCAAATCAGCCCCAGCATTTT. This codes for CASSLDEGQPNQPQHF. The gene calls are TRBV7-9 and TRBJ1-5; 7 nucleotides match TRBD1. The V and J ends lost 1 base and 4 bases, in that order; junction bases with no gene match: 7. The CDR3 totals 16 residues. In germline, CDR1 is SEHNR, CDR2 FQNEAQ (reference sequence).

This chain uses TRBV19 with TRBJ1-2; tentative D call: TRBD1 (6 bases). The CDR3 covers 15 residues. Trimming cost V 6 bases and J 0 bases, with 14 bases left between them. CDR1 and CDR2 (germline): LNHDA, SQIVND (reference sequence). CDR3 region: CASRGPGGPNYGYTF. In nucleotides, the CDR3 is TGTGCCAGTAGGGGTCCGGGGGGCCCTAACTATGGCTACACCTTC. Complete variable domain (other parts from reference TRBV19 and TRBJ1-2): DGGITQSPKYLFRKEGQNVTLSCEQNLNHDAMYWYRQDPGQGLRLIYYSQIVNDFQKGDIAEGYSVSREKKESFPLTVTSAQKNPTAFYLCASRGPGGPNYGYTFGSGTRLTVV.